A selection of T cell receptor beta chains follows, all from one sample in a study of beta chain features in type 1 diabetes. The protocol was immunoSEQ multiplex PCR, while the TCRdb copy is restricted to in-frame clones and leaves out a portion. The sample includes more than 550,000 clones, 11% to 15% of them seen just once. The source material was naive CD4+ T cells from blood. These receptors all come from a man between 18 and 29 years old with type 1 diabetes. The CDR3 runs from the conserved cysteine through the conserved F or W. Fields, in order: J gene, V gene, D gene, clone size, CDR3 protein, CDR3 DNA. A D gene is named only where the DNA matches it firmly. The listing skips clone size in some rows; elsewhere it reads once, few, many or a size class.

>TRBJ1-2|TRBV11-2|.|.
CASSLRAVRHGYTF
TGTGCCAGCAGCTTACGGGCCGTCAGGCATGGCTACACCTTC
>TRBJ2-6|TRBV29-1|TRBD2|few
CSVSAGVGANVLTF
TGCAGCGTATCCGCGGGGGTTGGGGCCAACGTCCTGACTTTC
>TRBJ1-1|TRBV6-5|TRBD1|few
CASSYAGTVAEAFF
TGTGCCAGCAGTTACGCCGGGACAGTAGCTGAAGCTTTCTTT
>TRBJ1-1|TRBV7-9|.|.
CASSLARTVNTEAFF
TGTGCCAGCAGCTTAGCTAGGACGGTGAACACTGAAGCTTTCTTT
>TRBJ2-7|TRBV9|TRBD1|.
CASSAFTGGGPYEQYF
TGTGCCAGCAGCGCCTTCACAGGGGGCGGGCCCTACGAGCAGTACTTC
>TRBJ2-5|TRBV6-1|.|few
CASSESGVPYETQYF
TGTGCCAGCAGTGAATCAGGGGTTCCCTACGAGACCCAGTACTTC
>TRBJ2-2|TRBV25-1|TRBD1|few
CASSKGQPYANTGELFF
TGTGCCAGCAGCAAGGGACAGCCTTACGCGAACACCGGGGAGCTGTTTTTT
>TRBJ2-5|TRBV5-1|.|.
CASSLSVTQETQYF
TGCGCCAGCAGCTTGTCGGTAACCCAAGAGACCCAGTACTTC
>TRBJ2-7|TRBV7-9|.|.
CASSLHEGAYEQYF
TGTGCCAGCAGCCTCCACGAAGGAGCCTACGAGCAGTACTTC
>TRBJ2-7|TRBV19|.|.
CASRGTDTYYEQYF
TGTGCCAGTAGAGGGACGGATACATACTACGAGCAGTACTTC